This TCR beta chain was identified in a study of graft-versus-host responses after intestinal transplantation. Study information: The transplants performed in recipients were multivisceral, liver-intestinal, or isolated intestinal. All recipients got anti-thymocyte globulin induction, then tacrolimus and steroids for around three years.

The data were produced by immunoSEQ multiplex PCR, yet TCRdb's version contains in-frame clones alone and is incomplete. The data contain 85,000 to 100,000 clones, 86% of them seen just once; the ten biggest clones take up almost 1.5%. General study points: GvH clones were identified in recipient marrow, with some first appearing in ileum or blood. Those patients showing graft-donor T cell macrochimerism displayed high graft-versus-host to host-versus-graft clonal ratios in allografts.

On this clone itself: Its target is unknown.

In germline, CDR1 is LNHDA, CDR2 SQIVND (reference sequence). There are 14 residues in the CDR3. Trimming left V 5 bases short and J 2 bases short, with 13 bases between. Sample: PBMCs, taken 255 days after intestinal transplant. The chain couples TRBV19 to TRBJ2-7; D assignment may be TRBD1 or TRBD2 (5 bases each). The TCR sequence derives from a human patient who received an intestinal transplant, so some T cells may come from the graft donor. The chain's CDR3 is CASSWGDRAYEQYF. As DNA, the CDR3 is TGTGCCAGTAGTTGGGGAGACAGAGCCTACGAGCAGTACTTC.